This T cell receptor (beta chain) originates from a study of T cells after yellow fever vaccination. This clonotype was seen many times. Germline-derived CDR1 and CDR2 are SEHNR and FQNEAQ (reference sequence). V was cut by 1 base and J by 8 bases, with 15 bases left in between. CDR3 size: 15 residues. TCRdb used MiXCR to reprocess the 5' RACE reads, holding one entry per CDR3 protein. Of a few hundred thousand distinct CDR3 sequences listed, more than 3.5% are singletons. The sequencing used PBMCs, collected 15 days after the yellow fever booster vaccination. The rearrangement uses TRBV7-9 and TRBJ1-5, with D perhaps matching TRBD1 (5 bases). The clonotype originates from a man aged 18 to 30 who received the YFV17D yellow fever vaccine. The CDR3 sequence is CASSLEVEGLEPQHF. The CDR3 DNA sequence: TGTGCCAGCAGCTTAGAGGTCGAGGGGTTGGAGCCCCAGCATTTT.